The text below deals with one T cell receptor (beta chain). Its antigen is unidentified. PCR was performed using 60 Vbeta and 13 Jbeta primers. The table came from immunoSEQ multiplex PCR; TCRdb's copy has only in-frame clones and leaves some out. The table has roughly 100,000 clones, 10% seen once; the top ten hold over 4.5%. This entry comes from a study of cytomegalovirus exposure and HLA in healthy donors. As for the study in general: Earlier work reported 100 million to 130 million unique TCR beta sequences from about 180 million T cells. The study's early data release held approximately 91 million unique TCRs from HLA-typed donors.

Study outcomes and limitations: For most TCR beta V segments, an earlier analysis put the productive rate at about 87% or about 30% of the time. Later analysis reportedly placed an Asian-associated ancestry cluster below the roughly 700-donor mean in N-insertions.

With 5 bases removed from V and 1 base from J, the gap between germline ends came to 16 bases. Looked up from germline, CDR1 is SGHTA and CDR2 is FQGNSA. The CDR3 covers 16 residues. Sequencing used PBMCs. The receptor's source is a man aged 40-50 years in good health and CMV-seropositive. This chain joins TRBV7-2 and TRBJ2-3; perhaps TRBD2 as D (6 bases). The CDR3 loop reads CASSPDSGSRTDTQYF. The CDR3 bases are TGTGCCAGCAGCCCCGATTCCGGGAGCCGCACAGATACGCAGTATTTT. The variable domain in full, with the rest retrieved from reference TRBV7-2 and TRBJ2-3, is GAGVSQSPSNKVTEKGKDVELRCDPISGHTALYWYRQSLGQGLEFLIYFQGNSAPDKSGLPSDRFSAERTGGSVSTLTIQRTQQEDSAVYLCASSPDSGSRTDTQYFGPGTRLTVL.